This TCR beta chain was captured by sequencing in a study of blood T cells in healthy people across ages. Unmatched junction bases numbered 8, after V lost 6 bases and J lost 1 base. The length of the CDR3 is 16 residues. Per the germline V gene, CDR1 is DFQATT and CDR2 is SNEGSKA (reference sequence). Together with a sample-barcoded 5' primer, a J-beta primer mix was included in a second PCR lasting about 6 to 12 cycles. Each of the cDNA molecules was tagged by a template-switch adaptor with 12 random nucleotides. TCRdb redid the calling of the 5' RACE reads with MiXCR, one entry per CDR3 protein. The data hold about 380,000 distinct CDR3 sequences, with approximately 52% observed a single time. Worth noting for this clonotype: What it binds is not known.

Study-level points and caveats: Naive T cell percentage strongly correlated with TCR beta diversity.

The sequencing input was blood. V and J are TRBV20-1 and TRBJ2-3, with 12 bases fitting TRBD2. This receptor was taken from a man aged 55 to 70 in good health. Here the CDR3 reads CSARPPSGGGTDTQYF. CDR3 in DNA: TGCAGTGCGAGGCCCCCTAGCGGGGGGGGCACAGATACGCAGTATTTT.